This T cell receptor (beta chain) was obtained from a study of T cell changes during pregnancy in multiple sclerosis. The protocol was immunoSEQ multiplex PCR, while the TCRdb copy is restricted to in-frame clones and leaves out a portion. The data show roughly 60,000 clones, roughly 92% seen once. Sequencing used peripheral blood, obtained in the second trimester of pregnancy. This receptor was obtained from a female donor with multiple sclerosis, enrolled in a pregnancy study.

As DNA, the CDR3 is TGTGCCAGCAGGGACATTAACACCGGGGAGCTGTTTTTT. Protein: CASRDINTGELFF. This sequence joins TRBV28 and TRBJ2-2, with a weak D call TRBD1 (5 bases). Germline V CDR1 and CDR2: MDHEN, SYDVKM. V was cut by 6 bases and J by 2 bases, with 7 bases left in between. This CDR3 has 13 amino acids.